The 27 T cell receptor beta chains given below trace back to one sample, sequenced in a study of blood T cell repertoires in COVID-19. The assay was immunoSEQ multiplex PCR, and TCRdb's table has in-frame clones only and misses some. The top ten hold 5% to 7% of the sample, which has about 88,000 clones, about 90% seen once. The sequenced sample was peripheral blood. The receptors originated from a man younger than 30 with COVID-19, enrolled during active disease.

The CDR3 DNA reads TGTGCCAGCAGCCCGGACAGGGGCACAGATACGCAGTATTTT. Translating gives CASSPDRGTDTQYF. The V gene is TRBV9, the J gene TRBJ2-3; 8 bases align to TRBD1. Germline V gene data show CDR1 as SGDLS and CDR2 as YYNGEE. The CDR3 is 14 residues long. With V trimmed by 4 bases and J by 1 base, 2 bases remained unmatched.

CDR3 protein: CASRRLGYEQYF. DNA of the CDR3: TGTGCCAGCAGACGACTGGGCTACGAGCAGTACTTC. V usage is TRBV6-5 and J usage is TRBJ2-7, with D hard to call. CDR1 and CDR2 (germline): MNHEY, SVGAGI. The CDR3 has 12 amino acids. The V end lost 6 bases, the J end lost 3 bases, and 9 bases lay between the germline ends.

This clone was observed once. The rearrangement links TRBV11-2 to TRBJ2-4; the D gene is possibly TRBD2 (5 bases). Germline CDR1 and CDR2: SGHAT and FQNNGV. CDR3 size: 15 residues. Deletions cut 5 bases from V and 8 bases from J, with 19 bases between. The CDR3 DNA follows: TGTGCCAGCAGCACATCTGGCGGGTTGCGGGACATTCAGTACTTC. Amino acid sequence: CASSTSGGLRDIQYF.

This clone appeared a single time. The CDR3 is CASSQDWGRDTGELFF. Written as DNA, the CDR3 is TGCGCCAGCAGCCAAGATTGGGGCCGAGACACCGGGGAGCTGTTTTTT. The chain has TRBV4-3 and TRBJ2-2; perhaps TRBD1 as D (5 bases). V lost 0 bases, J lost 3 bases, and 11 bases lay in between. In germline, CDR1 is LGHNA, CDR2 YSLEER. The CDR3 covers 16 residues.

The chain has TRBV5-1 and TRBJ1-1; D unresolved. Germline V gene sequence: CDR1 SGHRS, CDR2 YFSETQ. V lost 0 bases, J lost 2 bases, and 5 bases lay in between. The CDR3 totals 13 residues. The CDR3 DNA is TGCGCCAGCAGCTTGGGAGTTAACACTGAAGCTTTCTTT. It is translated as CASSLGVNTEAFF. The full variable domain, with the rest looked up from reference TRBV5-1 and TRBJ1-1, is KAGVTQTPRYLIKTRGQQVTLSCSPISGHRSVSWYQQTPGQGLQFLFEYFSETQRNKGNFPGRFSGRQFSNSRSEMNVSTLELGDSALYLCASSLGVNTEAFFGQGTRLTVV.

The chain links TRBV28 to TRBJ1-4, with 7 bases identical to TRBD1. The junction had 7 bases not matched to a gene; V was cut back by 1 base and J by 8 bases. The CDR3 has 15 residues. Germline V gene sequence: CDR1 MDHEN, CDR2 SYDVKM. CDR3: CASSLYEGANEKLFF. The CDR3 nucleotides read TGTGCCAGCAGTTTATACGAGGGGGCCAACGAAAAACTGTTTTTT.

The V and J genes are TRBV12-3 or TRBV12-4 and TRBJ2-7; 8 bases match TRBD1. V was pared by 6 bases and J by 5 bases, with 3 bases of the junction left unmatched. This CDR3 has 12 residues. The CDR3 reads CASSRQGNEQYF. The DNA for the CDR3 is TGTGCCAGCAGCCGACAGGGGAACGAGCAGTACTTC.

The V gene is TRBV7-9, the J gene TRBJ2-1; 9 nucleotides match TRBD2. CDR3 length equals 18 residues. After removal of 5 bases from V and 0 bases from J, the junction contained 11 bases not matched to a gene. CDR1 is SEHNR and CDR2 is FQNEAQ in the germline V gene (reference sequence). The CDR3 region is CASSGHLAGKDSYNEQFF. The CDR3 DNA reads TGTGCCAGCAGCGGACACCTAGCGGGGAAGGACTCCTACAATGAGCAGTTCTTC.

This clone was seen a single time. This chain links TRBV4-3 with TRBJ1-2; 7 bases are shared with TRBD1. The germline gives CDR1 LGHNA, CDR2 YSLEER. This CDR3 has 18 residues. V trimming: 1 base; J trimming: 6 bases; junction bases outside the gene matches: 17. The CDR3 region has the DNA TGCGCCAGCAGCCAAGGCTCAAAAATCCGGACAGGTTTAAATGGCTACACCTTC. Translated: CASSQGSKIRTGLNGYTF.

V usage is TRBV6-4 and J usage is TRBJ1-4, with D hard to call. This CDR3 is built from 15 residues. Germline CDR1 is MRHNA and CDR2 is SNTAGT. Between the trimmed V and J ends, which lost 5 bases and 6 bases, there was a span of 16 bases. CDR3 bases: TGTGCCAGCAGTCAACGTACAAAACCTCATGAAAAACTGTTTTTT. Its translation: CASSQRTKPHEKLFF.

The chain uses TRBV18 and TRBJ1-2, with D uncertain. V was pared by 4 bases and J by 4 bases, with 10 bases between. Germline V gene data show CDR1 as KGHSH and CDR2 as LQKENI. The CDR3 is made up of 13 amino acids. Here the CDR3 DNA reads TGTGCCAGCTCACACGACAACAGCTATGGCTACACCTTC. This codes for CASSHDNSYGYTF.

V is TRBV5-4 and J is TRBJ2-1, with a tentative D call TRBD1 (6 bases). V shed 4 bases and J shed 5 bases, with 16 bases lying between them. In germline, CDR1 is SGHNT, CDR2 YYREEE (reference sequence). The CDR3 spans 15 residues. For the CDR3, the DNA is TGTGCCAGCAGCCCCGTGGGGGCTAACAACAATGAGCAGTTCTTC. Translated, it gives CASSPVGANNNEQFF. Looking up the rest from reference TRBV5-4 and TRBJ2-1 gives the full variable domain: ETGVTQSPTHLIKTRGQQVTLRCSSQSGHNTVSWYQQALGQGPQFIFQYYREEENGRGNFPPRFSGLQFPNYSSELNVNALELDDSALYLCASSPVGANNNEQFFGPGTRLTVL.

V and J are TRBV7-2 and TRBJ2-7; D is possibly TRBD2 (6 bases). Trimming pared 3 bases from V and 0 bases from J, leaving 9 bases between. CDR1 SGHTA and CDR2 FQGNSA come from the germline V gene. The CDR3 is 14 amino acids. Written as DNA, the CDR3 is TGTGCCAGCAGCTTCCGGACTAACTCCTACGAGCAGTACTTC. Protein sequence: CASSFRTNSYEQYF.

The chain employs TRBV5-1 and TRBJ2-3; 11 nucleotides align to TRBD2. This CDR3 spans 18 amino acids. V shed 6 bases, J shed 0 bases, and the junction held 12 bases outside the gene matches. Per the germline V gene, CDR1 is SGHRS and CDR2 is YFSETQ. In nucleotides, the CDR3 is TGCGCCAGCAACAAGGAGGGGAGACTAGCGGGGAGCACAGATACGCAGTATTTT. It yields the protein CASNKEGRLAGSTDTQYF. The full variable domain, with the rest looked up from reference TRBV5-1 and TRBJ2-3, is KAGVTQTPRYLIKTRGQQVTLSCSPISGHRSVSWYQQTPGQGLQFLFEYFSETQRNKGNFPGRFSGRQFSNSRSEMNVSTLELGDSALYLCASNKEGRLAGSTDTQYFGPGTRLTVL.

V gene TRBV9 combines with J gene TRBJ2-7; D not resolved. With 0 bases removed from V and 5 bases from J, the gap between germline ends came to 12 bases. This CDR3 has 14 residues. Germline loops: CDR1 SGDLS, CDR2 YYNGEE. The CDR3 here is CASSVGASPDEQYF. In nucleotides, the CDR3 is TGTGCCAGCAGCGTAGGCGCCTCCCCCGACGAGCAGTACTTC.

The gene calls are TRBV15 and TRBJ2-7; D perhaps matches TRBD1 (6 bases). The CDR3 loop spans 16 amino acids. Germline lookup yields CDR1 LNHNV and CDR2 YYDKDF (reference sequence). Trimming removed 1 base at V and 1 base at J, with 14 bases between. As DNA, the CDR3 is TGTGCCACCAGCAGAGCCCCCGGGACACCTTCCTACGAGCAGTACTTC. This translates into CATSRAPGTPSYEQYF.

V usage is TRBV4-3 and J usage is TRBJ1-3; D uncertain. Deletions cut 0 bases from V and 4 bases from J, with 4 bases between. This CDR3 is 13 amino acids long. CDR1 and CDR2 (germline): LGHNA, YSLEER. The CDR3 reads CASSQDRGNTIYF. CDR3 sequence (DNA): TGCGCCAGCAGCCAAGACAGAGGAAACACCATATATTTT.

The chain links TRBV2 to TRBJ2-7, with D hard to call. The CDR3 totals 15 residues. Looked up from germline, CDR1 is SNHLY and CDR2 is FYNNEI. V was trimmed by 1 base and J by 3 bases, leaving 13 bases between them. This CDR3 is CASSEGARQFYEQYF. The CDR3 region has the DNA TGTGCCAGCAGTGAAGGGGCTCGGCAGTTCTACGAGCAGTACTTC.

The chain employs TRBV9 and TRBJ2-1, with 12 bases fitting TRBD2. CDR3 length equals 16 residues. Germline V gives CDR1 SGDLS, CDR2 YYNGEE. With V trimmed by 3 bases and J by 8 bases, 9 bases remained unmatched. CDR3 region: CASSASSGRASDEQFF. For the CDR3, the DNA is TGTGCCAGCAGCGCCTCTAGCGGGAGGGCCAGCGATGAGCAGTTCTTC.

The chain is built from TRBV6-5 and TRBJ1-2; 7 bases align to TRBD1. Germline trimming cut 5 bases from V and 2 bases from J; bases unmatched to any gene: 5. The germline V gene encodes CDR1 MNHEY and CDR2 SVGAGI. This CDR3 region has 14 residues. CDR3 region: CASSLLGQNYGYTF. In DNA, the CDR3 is TGTGCCAGCAGTCTCCTGGGACAGAACTATGGCTACACCTTC.

DNA for the CDR3: TGTGCCAGCAGCTTAATAGCGCGGGAGTCCTCCTACAATGAGCAGTTCTTC. Its translation: CASSLIARESSYNEQFF. The chain links TRBV7-2 to TRBJ2-1, with 7 positions matching TRBD2. J was trimmed by 0 bases and V by 2 bases; bases with no gene match: 7. The CDR3 consists of 17 residues. Germline V gene data show CDR1 as SGHTA and CDR2 as FQGNSA.

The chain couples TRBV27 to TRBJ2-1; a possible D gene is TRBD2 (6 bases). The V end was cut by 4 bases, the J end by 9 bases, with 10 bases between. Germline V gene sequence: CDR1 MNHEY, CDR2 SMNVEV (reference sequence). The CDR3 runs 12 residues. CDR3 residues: CASSWGAGEQFF. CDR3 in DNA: TGTGCCAGCAGTTGGGGAGCGGGTGAGCAGTTCTTC.

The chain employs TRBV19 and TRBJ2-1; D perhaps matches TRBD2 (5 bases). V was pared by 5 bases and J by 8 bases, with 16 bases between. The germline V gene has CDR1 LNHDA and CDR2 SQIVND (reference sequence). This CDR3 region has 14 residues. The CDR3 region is CASSPGGPGYEQFF. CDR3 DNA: TGTGCCAGTAGTCCCGGCGGGCCTGGGTATGAGCAGTTCTTC.

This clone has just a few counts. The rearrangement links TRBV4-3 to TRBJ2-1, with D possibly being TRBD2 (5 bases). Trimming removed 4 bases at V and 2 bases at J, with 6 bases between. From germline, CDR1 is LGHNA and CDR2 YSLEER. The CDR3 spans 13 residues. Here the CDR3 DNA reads TGCGCCAGCAGCCCGGGGACCTACAATGAGCAGTTCTTC. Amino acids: CASSPGTYNEQFF.

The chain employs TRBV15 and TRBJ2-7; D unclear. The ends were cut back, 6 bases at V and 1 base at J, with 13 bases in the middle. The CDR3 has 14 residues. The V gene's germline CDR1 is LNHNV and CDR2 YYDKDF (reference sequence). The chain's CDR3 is CATRSRSSSYEQYF. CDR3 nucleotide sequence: TGTGCCACCAGATCTCGGTCTTCTTCCTACGAGCAGTACTTC.

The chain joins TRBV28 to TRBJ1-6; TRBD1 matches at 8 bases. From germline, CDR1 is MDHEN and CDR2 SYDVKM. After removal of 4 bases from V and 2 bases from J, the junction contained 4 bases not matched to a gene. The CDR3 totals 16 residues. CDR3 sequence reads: CASSWDRTAYNSPLHF. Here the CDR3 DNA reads TGTGCCAGCAGTTGGGACAGGACCGCCTATAATTCACCCCTCCACTTT.

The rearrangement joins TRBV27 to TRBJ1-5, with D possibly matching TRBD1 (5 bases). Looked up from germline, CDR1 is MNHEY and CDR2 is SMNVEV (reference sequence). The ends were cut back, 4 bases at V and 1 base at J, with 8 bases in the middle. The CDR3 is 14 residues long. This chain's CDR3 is CASSWRGSNQPQHF. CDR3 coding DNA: TGTGCCAGCAGTTGGAGGGGAAGCAATCAGCCCCAGCATTTT.